Below are 11 T cell receptor beta chains sequenced from a single sample in a study of cytomegalovirus exposure and HLA in healthy donors. The PCR had 60 Vbeta and 13 Jbeta primers. Sequencing was performed with immunoSEQ multiplex PCR; in TCRdb, only in-frame clones are kept and a portion is missing. Among around 110,000 clones listed, about four fifths were seen once. Sequencing was done on a sample of PBMCs. The receptors originated from a man under 40 in good health and CMV-seropositive.

The V gene is TRBV6-5, the J gene TRBJ1-2, with 7 bases identical to TRBD1. CDR1 and CDR2 (germline): MNHEY, SVGAGI. V lost 2 bases to trimming and J lost 8 bases; unmatched junction nucleotides: 5. The CDR3 totals 13 residues. CDR3 DNA: TGTGCCAGCAGTTACGAGGGGGCCGGCGGCTACACCTTC. Translating gives CASSYEGAGGYTF.

V usage is TRBV4-1 and J usage is TRBJ2-7; TRBD2 aligns across 12 bases. V was pared by 3 bases and J by 1 base, with 1 base of the junction left unmatched. Germline lookup yields CDR1 MGHRA and CDR2 YSYEKL. The CDR3 consists of 15 residues. The CDR3 nucleotides read TGCGCCAGCAGCCACACTAGCGGGGGGTCCTACGAGCAGTACTTC. This codes for CASSHTSGGSYEQYF.

This clone has more than one count but fewer than ten. The V and J genes are TRBV7-2 and TRBJ2-5, with 10 bases identical to TRBD2. The V gene end was trimmed by 2 bases and the J gene end by 2 bases; junction bases not matched to a gene: 2. The CDR3 is made up of 15 amino acids. Germline V gene lookup returns CDR1 SGHTA and CDR2 FQGNSA. CDR3 protein: CASSLILAGQETQYF. The CDR3 DNA follows: TGTGCCAGCAGCTTAATACTAGCGGGGCAAGAGACCCAGTACTTC. The variable domain in full, with the rest retrieved from reference TRBV7-2 and TRBJ2-5, is GAGVSQSPSNKVTEKGKDVELRCDPISGHTALYWYRQSLGQGLEFLIYFQGNSAPDKSGLPSDRFSAERTGGSVSTLTIQRTQQEDSAVYLCASSLILAGQETQYFGPGTRLLVL.

This clone has just a few counts. This chain uses TRBV4-1 with TRBJ1-5; the D gene is possibly TRBD1 (6 bases). This CDR3 region has 17 residues. The V gene's germline CDR1 is MGHRA and CDR2 YSYEKL. V lost 2 bases and J 4 bases, leaving 18 bases between the germline ends. The CDR3 loop is CASSQRASGTHNQPQHF. CDR3 DNA sequence: TGCGCCAGCAGCCAACGTGCCTCCGGGACACATAATCAGCCCCAGCATTTT.

The CDR3 loop is CASSTVSLRDYTF. The DNA for the CDR3 is TGTGCCAGTAGTACTGTTTCCCTCCGAGACTACACCTTC. J is TRBJ1-2 and V is TRBV19; D uncertain. Trimming shortened V by 4 bases and J by 10 bases, and 16 bases separated the two germline ends. This CDR3 region has 13 residues. Looked up from germline, CDR1 is LNHDA and CDR2 is SQIVND (reference sequence).

The chain combines TRBV30 with TRBJ2-7, with TRBD1 matching 11 bases. V shed 3 bases, J shed 3 bases, and the junction held 4 bases outside the gene matches. In germline, CDR1 is GTSNPN, CDR2 SVGIG (reference sequence). CDR3 length equals 14 residues. CDR3 region: CAWSPGTGGYEQYF. The CDR3 DNA follows: TGTGCCTGGAGCCCCGGGACAGGGGGCTACGAGCAGTACTTC.

CDR3 DNA: TGTGCCAGCAGCTTAGCCGGACTAGCGGGGGGGGCCGGAGAGACCCAGTACTTC. Translated: CASSLAGLAGGAGETQYF. The rearrangement uses TRBV11-2 and TRBJ2-5; 15 bases fit TRBD2. The CDR3 totals 18 residues. V was pared by 1 base and J by 4 bases, with 7 bases of the junction left unmatched. From germline, CDR1 is SGHAT and CDR2 FQNNGV.

This clone was observed a few times. This chain joins TRBV5-1 and TRBJ1-1; possibly TRBD1 for D (5 bases). The CDR3 contains 14 residues. V was trimmed by 0 bases and J by 3 bases, leaving 9 bases between them. Germline CDR1 is SGHRS and CDR2 is YFSETQ. The CDR3 reads CASSLAARDTEAFF. In DNA form, the CDR3 reads TGCGCCAGCAGCTTGGCCGCCAGGGACACTGAAGCTTTCTTT.

This rearrangement joins TRBV21-1 to TRBJ1-1; the table names TRBD1, a call not compared with the DNA. TRBV21-1 is a known pseudogene. The CDR3 spans 16 residues. The CDR3 here is CASSMTGGVWDTEAFF. The CDR3 DNA follows: TGTGCCAGCAGCATGACAGGGGGCGTTTGGGATACTGAAGCTTTCTTT.

CDR3 in DNA: TGTGCCAGTAACGGACAGACCAATCAGCCCCAGCATTTT. It yields the protein CASNGQTNQPQHF. V and J are TRBV19 and TRBJ1-5; TRBD1 might be the D (6 bases). Trimming stripped 7 bases from V and 3 bases from J, with 10 bases between. This CDR3 has 13 residues. Looked up from germline, CDR1 is LNHDA and CDR2 is SQIVND (reference sequence).

Comments on this clone: The junction and the germline gene differ at one end; a read error may be behind it. The chain recombines TRBV27 with TRBJ2-5; TRBD2 agrees at 7 bases. This CDR3 is 10 amino acids long. CDR1 is MNHEY and CDR2 is SMNVEV in the germline V gene (reference sequence). The CDR3, as DNA: TGTGTCCCCCGGGGGGAGAACCAGTACTTC. Translated, it gives CVPRGENQYF.